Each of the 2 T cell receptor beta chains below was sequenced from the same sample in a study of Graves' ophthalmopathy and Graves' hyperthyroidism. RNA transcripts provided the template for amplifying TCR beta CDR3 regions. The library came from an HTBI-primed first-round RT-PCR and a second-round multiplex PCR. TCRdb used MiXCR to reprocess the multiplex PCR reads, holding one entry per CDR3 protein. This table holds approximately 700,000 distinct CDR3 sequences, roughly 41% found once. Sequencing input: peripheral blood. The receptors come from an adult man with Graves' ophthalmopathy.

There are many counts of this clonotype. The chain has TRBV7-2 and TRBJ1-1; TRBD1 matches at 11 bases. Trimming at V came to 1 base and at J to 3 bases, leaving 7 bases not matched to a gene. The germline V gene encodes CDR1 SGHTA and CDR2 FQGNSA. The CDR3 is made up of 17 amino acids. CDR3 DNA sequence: TGTGCCAGCAGCTTAGAAGGGGGGGACAGGGGGGACACTGAAGCTTTCTTT. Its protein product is CASSLEGGDRGDTEAFF.

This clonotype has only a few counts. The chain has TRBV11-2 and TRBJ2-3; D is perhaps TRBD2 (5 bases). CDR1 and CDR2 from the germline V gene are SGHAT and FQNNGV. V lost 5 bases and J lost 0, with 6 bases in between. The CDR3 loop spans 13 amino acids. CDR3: CASSRTSTDTQYF. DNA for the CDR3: TGTGCCAGCAGCCGGACTAGCACAGATACGCAGTATTTT. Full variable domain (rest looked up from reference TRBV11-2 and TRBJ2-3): EAGVAQSPRYKIIEKRQSVAFWCNPISGHATLYWYQQILGQGPKLLIQFQNNGVVDDSQLPKDRFSAERLKGVDSTLKIQPAKLEDSAVYLCASSRTSTDTQYFGPGTRLTVL.